These T cell receptor beta chains were read from a single sample in a study of cytomegalovirus exposure and HLA in healthy donors. The method was immunoSEQ multiplex PCR; TCRdb's version includes in-frame clones alone and lacks a portion of them. The table shows some 250,000 clones, with 75% to 90% occurring only once. The sequencing input was PBMCs. These receptors all come from a woman between 25 and 40 years old in good health and CMV-seropositive. CDR3s include the opening cysteine and the closing phenylalanine or tryptophan.

V gene	J gene	CDR3 protein
TRBV15	TRBJ2-7	CATKRTGGYEQYF
TRBV2	TRBJ2-5	CASSEVGTSYRPQYF
TRBV21-1	TRBJ2-3	CASSLRTACF
TRBV12-5	TRBJ2-2	CASGFRNTGELFF
TRBV19	TRBJ2-6	CASSGSGYSGANVLTF
TRBV29-1	TRBJ2-5	CSAGRLASEETQYF
TRBV25-1	TRBJ1-3	CASSGTGYIRNTIYF
TRBV13	TRBJ2-1	CASSLELAHEQFF
TRBV6-5	TRBJ2-7	CASSYWREGNEQYF
TRBV29-1	TRBJ1-1	CSVAGQGTTEAFF
TRBV18	TRBJ2-5	CASSPGGLGQETQYF
TRBV11-2	TRBJ2-4	CASSLQGGPLAKNIQYF
TRBV5-1	TRBJ2-7	CASSLGLVTYEQYF
TRBV25-1	TRBJ1-2	CASSSPDREGVNYGYTF
TRBV5-1	TRBJ2-5	CASSSRDRGPQETQYF
TRBV7-7	TRBJ2-2	CASSLSGGNTGELFF
TRBV6-5	TRBJ2-1	CASSRQEYNEQFF
TRBV18	TRBJ2-1	CASSLHQLAGKGSYNEQFF
TRBV6-1	TRBJ2-7	CASSFLPGHTYEQYF
TRBV30	TRBJ2-5	CALVRGGNTQYF
TRBV7-6	TRBJ1-2	CASSLAGQPRTF
TRBV6-5	TRBJ1-1	CASIAARGAHTEAFF
TRBV9	TRBJ2-3	CASSVSLAGNTDTQYF
TRBV28	TRBJ2-1	CASSFSGLEGEQFF
TRBV5-1	TRBJ2-3	CASSLAGGGRTDTQYF
TRBV5-1	TRBJ2-7	CASSSPSGTSSYEQYF
TRBV27	TRBJ2-7	CASSVSGTGSYEQYF
TRBV5-4	TRBJ2-3	CASSWGQNSFTDTQYF
TRBV9	TRBJ2-2	CASSSFDTGELFF
TRBV10-3	TRBJ2-3	CATLPRDRGNTQYF
TRBV30	TRBJ2-1	CAWSRGTSVSEQFF
TRBV18	TRBJ1-5	CASSPNRESQPQHF
TRBV7-6	TRBJ2-3	CASSGDETGPGTDTQYF
TRBV19	TRBJ1-5	CASSTLDRGAQPQHF
TRBV7-6	TRBJ2-3	CASSLDSQRPTDTQYF
TRBV6-6	TRBJ2-1	CASMRAGPYNEQFF
TRBV7-2	TRBJ2-3	CASSSERAGGRDTQYF
TRBV6-5	TRBJ2-2	CASSYTDRGPGELFF
TRBV9	TRBJ1-3	CASSGSGTHYSGNTIYF
TRBV13	TRBJ1-4	CASSPNPQGADEKLFF
TRBV28	TRBJ2-7	CASSWLTRFYEQYF
TRBV25-1	TRBJ2-7	CASSSTGRPLGQYF
TRBV2	TRBJ2-7	CASSTTVPTYEQYF
TRBV5-4	TRBJ2-2	CASSFAGGNTGELFF
TRBV27	TRBJ1-4	CASKSGTGRGNEKLFF
TRBV9	TRBJ2-2	CASISFSETGNTGELFF
TRBV5-1	TRBJ1-4	CASSLQGTGYSGEKLFF